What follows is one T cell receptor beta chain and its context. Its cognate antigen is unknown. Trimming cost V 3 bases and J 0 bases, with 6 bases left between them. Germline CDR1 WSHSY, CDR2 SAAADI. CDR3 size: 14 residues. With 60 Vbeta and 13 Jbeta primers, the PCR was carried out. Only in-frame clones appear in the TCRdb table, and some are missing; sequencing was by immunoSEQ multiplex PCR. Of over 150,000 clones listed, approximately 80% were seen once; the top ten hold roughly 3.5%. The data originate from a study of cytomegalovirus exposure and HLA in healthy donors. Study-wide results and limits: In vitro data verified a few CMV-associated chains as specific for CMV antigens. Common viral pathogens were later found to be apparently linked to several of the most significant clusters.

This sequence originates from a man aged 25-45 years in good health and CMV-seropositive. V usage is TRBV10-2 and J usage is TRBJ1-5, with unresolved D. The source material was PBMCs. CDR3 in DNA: TGCGCCAGCAGTGATCCTTATAGCAATCAGCCCCAGCATTTT. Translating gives CASSDPYSNQPQHF.